This T cell receptor beta chain originates from a study of blood T cells in healthy people across ages. Study-level points and caveats: Compared with aged donors, long-lived donors showed fewer expanded clones, suggesting selection. There was a strong correlation between TCR beta diversity and naive T cell percentage.

V lost 1 base and J 0 bases, leaving 7 bases between the germline ends. Per the germline V gene, CDR1 is SGHRS and CDR2 is YFSETQ. This CDR3 contains 14 residues. A remark on this clonotype: Antigen unknown.

Combining a sample-barcoded 5' primer with a J-beta primer mix, a second PCR ran for roughly 7 to 11 cycles. At least 2.5 million CDR3-containing paired-end reads were obtained per sample. TCRdb independently ran MiXCR on the 5' RACE reads; one entry per CDR3 protein. The data contain some 1 million distinct CDR3 sequences, roughly 45% of them singletons. This receptor was identified in a woman in her sixties in good health. Sequencing was carried out using blood. The chain has TRBV5-1 and TRBJ1-1; no reliable D call. CDR3 protein: CASSLRRMNTEAFF. CDR3 nucleotide sequence: TGCGCCAGCAGCTTGCGGCGGATGAACACTGAAGCTTTCTTT.